Sequencing of this TCR beta chain was carried out in a study of identical twins. Findings and caveats of the study: The analysis was cross-sectional rather than longitudinal within donors.

Only healthy Caucasians were enrolled as donors. In this sample, this clonotype turned up a few times. Its antigen is as yet unknown. TCRdb recomputed calls from the 5' RACE reads with MiXCR, one row per CDR3 protein. This table has 420,000 or so distinct CDR3 sequences, approximately 18% appearing once. This CDR3 contains 17 residues. V lost 2 bases to trimming and J lost 1 base, with 14 bases between them. In germline, CDR1 is MNHEY, CDR2 SVGAGI. This sequence joins TRBV6-5 and TRBJ2-2; TRBD1 might be the D (6 bases). The TCR sequence derives from a man aged 50-59 years in good health. The source material was naive T cells sorted from blood. The CDR3 loop is CASSYAEGEWNTGELFF. The DNA of the CDR3 is TGTGCCAGCAGTTACGCCGAGGGGGAGTGGAACACCGGGGAGCTGTTTTTT.